This T cell receptor (beta chain) was identified in a study of response to subunit inactivated influenza vaccine. Study results and limitations: A suggestion made by the authors is that each seasonal influenza vaccination recruits few new T cells.

This clonotype was counted ten times or more. What it recognizes is unknown. Via MiXCR, TCRdb re-called the RT-PCR reads, giving one row per CDR3 protein. The profile shows around 790,000 distinct CDR3 sequences, about 20% of them singletons. CDR3 size: 13 residues. The ends lost 6 bases at V and 5 bases at J; junction bases unmatched: 5. Germline CDR1 reads SQVTM; CDR2 reads ANQGSEA. Here the sequenced sample was PBMCs from blood, taken 5 days after vaccination. The clonotype originates from a man between 45 and 60 years old who received an inactivated influenza vaccine. The rearrangement joins TRBV29-1 to TRBJ2-1; 9 bases agree with TRBD1. The CDR3 here is CSVPGQGNNEQFF. DNA of the CDR3: TGCAGCGTGCCGGGACAGGGCAACAATGAGCAGTTCTTC.